Below are 25 T cell receptor beta chains sequenced from a single sample in a study of blood T cell repertoires in COVID-19. This table comes from immunoSEQ multiplex PCR, and its TCRdb copy is limited to in-frame clones, with some not included. This repertoire shows about 270,000 clones, roughly 85% found once; its top ten account for roughly 14%. The sequenced material came from peripheral blood. All receptors come from a human donor in a cohort sampled during active COVID-19.

This clone was observed a handful of times. This chain joins TRBV27 and TRBJ1-1, with TRBD1 matching over 9 bases. Germline-derived CDR1 and CDR2 are MNHEY and SMNVEV (reference sequence). The CDR3 is made up of 16 amino acids. The J segment lost 7 bases and the V segment lost 5 bases, leaving 14 bases of the junction unmatched. CDR3 in amino acids: CASSPGDRVRIVEAFF. CDR3 nucleotide sequence: TGTGCCAGCAGTCCGGGGGACAGGGTGCGGATAGTTGAAGCTTTCTTT.

The chain joins TRBV11-2 to TRBJ1-1; D perhaps matches TRBD1 (5 bases). Between the trimmed V and J ends, which lost 11 bases and 4 bases, there was a span of 17 bases. Germline values: CDR1 SGHAT, CDR2 FQNNGV. The CDR3 runs to 13 residues. This chain's CDR3 is CAGGAQMGTEAFF. CDR3 bases: TGTGCCGGAGGGGCGCAGATGGGCACTGAAGCTTTCTTT.

The rearrangement uses TRBV15 and TRBJ2-2; perhaps TRBD1 as D (5 bases). Germline-derived CDR1 and CDR2 are LNHNV and YYDKDF (reference sequence). V lost 8 bases and J lost 2, with 9 bases in between. The CDR3 has 13 residues. The CDR3 is CATGQTNTGELFF. The DNA for the CDR3 is TGTGCCACCGGACAAACTAACACCGGGGAGCTGTTTTTT.

This rearrangement joins TRBV19 to TRBJ2-4; D is perhaps TRBD2 (5 bases). Looked up from germline, CDR1 is LNHDA and CDR2 is SQIVND (reference sequence). This CDR3 contains 13 residues. V lost 5 bases and J lost 6, with 11 bases in between. For the CDR3, the DNA is TGTGCCAGTAGTCGCGTGAGCGGAAACATTCAGTACTTC. The encoded protein is CASSRVSGNIQYF.

This clone was picked up a small number of times. This chain links TRBV7-9 with TRBJ2-1, with 10 bases that match TRBD1. With V trimmed by 7 bases and J by 9 bases, 6 bases remained unmatched. Per germline, CDR1 SEHNR and CDR2 FQNEAQ (reference sequence). The CDR3 runs to 13 residues. The CDR3 sequence is CASKRTGGSEQFF. In DNA form, the CDR3 reads TGTGCCAGCAAGAGGACAGGGGGGAGTGAGCAGTTCTTC.

The chain is built from TRBV7-3 and TRBJ2-1; the match to TRBD2 covers 9 bases. Germline CDR1 SGHTA, CDR2 FQGTGA. This CDR3 region has 12 residues. V gave up 4 bases and J gave up 10 bases; unmatched junction bases: 2. The CDR3 here is CASSSTSGEQFF. CDR3 nucleotides: TGTGCCAGCAGCTCAACTAGCGGGGAGCAGTTCTTC.

This rearrangement joins TRBV19 to TRBJ1-3, with D unclear. V was shortened by 4 bases and J by 2 bases, with 21 bases between the two germline ends. The CDR3 covers 18 residues. Germline V gene lookup returns CDR1 LNHDA and CDR2 SQIVND (reference sequence). CDR3 bases: TGTGCCAGTAGTACTTCCTTGGGGAGAGGAGGCCCTGGAAACACCATATATTTT. It codes for CASSTSLGRGGPGNTIYF.

In regard to this clone: Different DNA sequences within this sample yield the same CDR3. The CDR3 DNA reads as TGTGCCAGCAGCCACCGAACTGCAGATACGCAGTATTTT. It yields the protein CASSHRTADTQYF. The chain carries TRBV3-1 (or the pseudogene TRBV3-2) and TRBJ2-3; no reliable D call. This CDR3 region has 13 residues. Germline V gene sequence: CDR1 LGHDT, CDR2 YNNKEL (reference sequence). The V gene lost 3 bases and the J gene lost 4 bases, with 8 bases spanning the gap.

The V call is TRBV4-1, the J call TRBJ2-1; a possible D gene is TRBD2 (5 bases). CDR3 length: 16 amino acids. With 2 bases removed from V and 1 base from J, the gap between germline ends came to 12 bases. CDR1 MGHRA and CDR2 YSYEKL come from the germline V gene. The CDR3 reads CASSQTNSVSYNEQFF. CDR3 DNA sequence: TGCGCCAGCAGCCAAACCAATAGCGTTTCCTACAATGAGCAGTTCTTC.

The CDR3 loop reads CASTRVGANVLTF. CDR3 nucleotides: TGTGCCAGCACGAGGGTCGGGGCCAACGTCCTGACTTTC. The chain joins TRBV3-1 (or the pseudogene TRBV3-2) to TRBJ2-6, with a tentative D call TRBD2 (5 bases). From germline, CDR1 is LGHDT and CDR2 YNNKEL (reference sequence). The CDR3 is 13 residues long. With 7 bases removed from V and 4 bases from J, the gap between germline ends came to 8 bases.

The V and J genes are TRBV10-2 and TRBJ1-2; TRBD1 might be the D (6 bases). Between the trimmed V and J ends, which lost 8 bases and 4 bases, there was a span of 11 bases. Germline V gene sequence: CDR1 WSHSY, CDR2 SAAADI. The CDR3 is 12 residues long. CDR3 nucleotides: TGCGCCAGCCTGGACAGCACCTATGGCTACACCTTC. As protein: CASLDSTYGYTF.

This chain uses TRBV27 with TRBJ1-5, with 8 positions matching TRBD1. This CDR3 is built from 15 residues. Unmatched junction bases numbered 7, after V lost 5 bases and J lost 4 bases. Germline V gene data show CDR1 as MNHEY and CDR2 as SMNVEV (reference sequence). CDR3 in amino acids: CASSPGGVRNQPQHF. The DNA for the CDR3 is TGTGCCAGCAGTCCAGGGGGCGTGAGGAATCAGCCCCAGCATTTT.

The chain carries TRBV28 and TRBJ1-5; 7 bases match TRBD1. Trimming removed 2 bases from V and 4 bases from J; junction bases left unmatched: 8. Germline lookup yields CDR1 MDHEN and CDR2 SYDVKM. This CDR3 contains 16 residues. The CDR3 nucleotides are TGTGCCAGCAGTTTACGGTCAGGGGGGTATAATCAGCCCCAGCATTTT. As protein: CASSLRSGGYNQPQHF.

The V gene is TRBV5-1, the J gene TRBJ2-7; no reliable D call. The length of the CDR3 is 16 residues. Germline lookup yields CDR1 SGHRS and CDR2 YFSETQ. V was trimmed by 0 bases and J by 2 bases, leaving 15 bases between them. Here the CDR3 DNA reads TGCGCCAGCAGCTTGGCCAGCGCTAGTCGGGCCTACGAGCAGTACTTC. This sequence encodes CASSLASASRAYEQYF.

The chain joins TRBV5-6 to TRBJ1-5, with 7 bases fitting TRBD1. This CDR3 is built from 14 residues. The germline V gene encodes CDR1 SGHDT and CDR2 YYEEEE. V shed 4 bases, J shed 3 bases, and the junction held 4 bases outside the gene matches. This CDR3 is CASSRGQINQPQHF. CDR3 in DNA: TGTGCCAGCAGCAGGGGACAGATCAATCAGCCCCAGCATTTT.

The genes are TRBV18 and TRBJ2-7, with 11 positions matching TRBD2. J gave up 6 bases and V 2 bases, and 12 bases lay outside the gene matches. Germline CDR1 reads KGHSH; CDR2 reads LQKENI. The CDR3 loop spans 17 amino acids. The chain's CDR3 is CASSPGFLGTSGLEQYF. CDR3 nucleotide sequence: TGTGCCAGCTCACCAGGATTTCTTGGGACTAGCGGCCTCGAGCAGTACTTC. Drawing the rest from reference TRBV18 and TRBJ2-7, the complete variable domain is NAGVMQNPRHLVRRRGQEARLRCSPMKGHSHVYWYRQLPEEGLKFMVYLQKENIIDESGMPKERFSAEFPKEGPSILRIQQVVRGDSAAYFCASSPGFLGTSGLEQYFGPGTRLTVT.

The rearrangement links TRBV24-1 to TRBJ1-1, with D maybe TRBD1 (5 bases). Germline lookup yields CDR1 KGHDR and CDR2 SFDVKD. The CDR3 has 12 residues. Trimming left V 12 bases short and J 1 base short, with 11 bases between. The CDR3 reads CAAGTENTEAFF. Written as DNA, the CDR3 is TGTGCCGCGGGGACGGAGAACACTGAAGCTTTCTTT.

The gene calls are TRBV2 and TRBJ2-7, with D perhaps matching TRBD2 (7 bases). CDR3 length: 15 amino acids. Germline V gene sequence: CDR1 SNHLY, CDR2 FYNNEI. Between the trimmed V and J ends, which lost 5 bases and 3 bases, there was a span of 17 bases. The CDR3 DNA follows: TGTGCCAGCAGTTCAGGAGGGGGAGGGAGCTACGAGCAGTACTTC. Translating it yields CASSSGGGGSYEQYF.

The rearrangement links TRBV15 to TRBJ2-3; weak D call: TRBD2 (7 bases). This CDR3 has 13 residues. The germline gives CDR1 LNHNV, CDR2 YYDKDF (reference sequence). Between the trimmed V and J ends, which lost 5 bases and 5 bases, there was a span of 11 bases. CDR3 in amino acids: CATSPRGGDTQYF. DNA of the CDR3: TGTGCCACCAGCCCGAGGGGGGGAGATACGCAGTATTTT.

V is TRBV11-2 and J is TRBJ1-6, with D possibly matching TRBD1 (6 bases). CDR1 and CDR2 from the germline V gene are SGHAT and FQNNGV. The CDR3 contains 17 residues. Trimming pared 8 bases from V and 6 bases from J, leaving 23 bases between. The chain's CDR3 is CASSSGTTGIFNSPLHF. In DNA form, the CDR3 reads TGTGCCAGCTCCTCTGGGACAACTGGGATCTTTAATTCACCCCTCCACTTT.

About this clone itself: In the same sample, other DNA sequences code for this CDR3. This rearrangement joins TRBV15 to TRBJ2-3; unclear D gene. Trimming shortened V by 0 bases and J by 2 bases, and 6 bases separated the two germline ends. There are 14 residues in the CDR3. The germline gives CDR1 LNHNV, CDR2 YYDKDF (reference sequence). In DNA, the CDR3 is TGTGCCACCAGCAGAGACCAGGTCACAGATACGCAGTATTTT. It specifies CATSRDQVTDTQYF.

The rearrangement joins TRBV9 to TRBJ1-1, with TRBD1 matching 10 bases. Losses at the gene ends were 0 bases for V and 0 bases for J; bases not matched to a gene: 8. CDR1 and CDR2 (germline): SGDLS, YYNGEE. The CDR3 contains 18 residues. Here the CDR3 DNA reads TGTGCCAGCAGCGTAGGTCCGACCGGGACAGGGGTGAACACTGAAGCTTTCTTT. This codes for CASSVGPTGTGVNTEAFF.

The chain couples TRBV6-5 to TRBJ1-4; TRBD1 might be the D (5 bases). CDR1 and CDR2 from the germline V gene are MNHEY and SVGAGI. This CDR3 contains 13 residues. With 9 bases removed from V and 3 bases from J, the gap between germline ends came to 11 bases. The CDR3 region is CARGVGANEKLFF. CDR3 sequence (DNA): TGTGCCAGAGGGGTAGGGGCTAATGAAAAACTGTTTTTT.

The chain uses TRBV29-1 and TRBJ2-2; 12 positions match TRBD2. There are 14 residues in the CDR3. Germline V gives CDR1 SQVTM, CDR2 ANQGSEA. V dropped 7 bases and J dropped 8; count of bases not matched to a gene: 8. This CDR3 is CSGLPLAGGGELFF. The CDR3, as DNA: TGCAGCGGGCTCCCCCTAGCGGGAGGGGGGGAGCTGTTTTTT.

The chain links TRBV15 to TRBJ2-5; maybe TRBD2 (5 bases). In germline, CDR1 is LNHNV, CDR2 YYDKDF (reference sequence). The V gene lost 0 bases and the J gene lost 6 bases, with 11 bases spanning the gap. This CDR3 region has 14 residues. CDR3 DNA: TGTGCCACCAGCAGAGACTCCGGGGAGAAGACCCAGTACTTC. Amino acid sequence: CATSRDSGEKTQYF. Looking up the rest from reference TRBV15 and TRBJ2-5 gives the full variable domain: DAMVIQNPRYQVTQFGKPVTLSCSQTLNHNVMYWYQQKSSQAPKLLFHYYDKDFNNEADTPDNFQSRRPNTSFCFLDIRSPGLGDTAMYLCATSRDSGEKTQYFGPGTRLLVL.